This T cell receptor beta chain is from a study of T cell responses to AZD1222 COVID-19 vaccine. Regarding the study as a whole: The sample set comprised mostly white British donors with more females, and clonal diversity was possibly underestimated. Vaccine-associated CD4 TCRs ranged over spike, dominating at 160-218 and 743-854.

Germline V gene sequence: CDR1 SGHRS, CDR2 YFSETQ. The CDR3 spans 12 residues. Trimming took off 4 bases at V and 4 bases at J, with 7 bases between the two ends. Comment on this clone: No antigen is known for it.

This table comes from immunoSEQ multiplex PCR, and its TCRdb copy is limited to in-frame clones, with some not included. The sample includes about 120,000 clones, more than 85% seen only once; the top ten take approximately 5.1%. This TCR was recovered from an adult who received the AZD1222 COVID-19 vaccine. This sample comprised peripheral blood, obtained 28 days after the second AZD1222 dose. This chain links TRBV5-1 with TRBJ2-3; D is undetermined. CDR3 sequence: CASSPPADTQYF. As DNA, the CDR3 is TGCGCCAGCAGCCCTCCCGCAGATACGCAGTATTTT.